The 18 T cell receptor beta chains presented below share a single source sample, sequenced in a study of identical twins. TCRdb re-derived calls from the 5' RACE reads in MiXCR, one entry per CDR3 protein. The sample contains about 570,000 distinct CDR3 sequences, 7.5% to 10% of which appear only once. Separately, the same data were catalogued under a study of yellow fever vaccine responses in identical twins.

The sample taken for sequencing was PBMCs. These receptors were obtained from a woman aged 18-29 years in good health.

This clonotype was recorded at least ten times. The chain's CDR3 is CASSPRDGSSYEQYF. DNA of the CDR3: TGTGCCAGCAGTCCCCGGGACGGGAGCTCCTACGAGCAGTACTTC. V and J are TRBV28 and TRBJ2-7, with a tentative D call TRBD2 (6 bases). The CDR3 has 15 amino acids. Germline CDR1 and CDR2: MDHEN and SYDVKM. With 5 bases removed from V and 0 bases from J, the gap between germline ends came to 14 bases. Full variable domain (remainder filled in from reference TRBV28 and TRBJ2-7): DVKVTQSSRYLVKRTGEKVFLECVQDMDHENMFWYRQDPGLGLRLIYFSYDVKMKEKGDIPEGYSVSREKKERFSLILESASTNQTSMYLCASSPRDGSSYEQYFGPGTRLTVT.

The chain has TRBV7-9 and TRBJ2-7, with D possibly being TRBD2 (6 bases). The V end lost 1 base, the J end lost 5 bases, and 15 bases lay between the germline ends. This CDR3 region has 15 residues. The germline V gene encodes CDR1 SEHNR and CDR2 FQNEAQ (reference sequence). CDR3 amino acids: CASSLDRGSGHEQYF. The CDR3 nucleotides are TGTGCCAGCAGCTTAGATCGGGGGTCGGGACACGAGCAGTACTTC.

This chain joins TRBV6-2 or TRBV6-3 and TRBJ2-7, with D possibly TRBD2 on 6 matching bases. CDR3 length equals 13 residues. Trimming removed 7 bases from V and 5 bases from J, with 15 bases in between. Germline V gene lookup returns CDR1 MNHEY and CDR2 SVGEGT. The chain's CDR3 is CASIDGGSHEQYF. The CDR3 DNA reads TGTGCCAGCATCGATGGGGGGTCCCACGAGCAGTACTTC.

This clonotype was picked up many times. CDR3 loop: CASSALAGAQETQYF. DNA for the CDR3: TGTGCCAGCAGTGCACTAGCGGGAGCCCAAGAGACCCAGTACTTC. This chain uses TRBV6-4 with TRBJ2-5, with 11 bases identical to TRBD2. The V and J ends lost 4 bases and 1 base, in that order; junction bases with no gene match: 2. Per germline, CDR1 MRHNA and CDR2 SNTAGT. The CDR3 extends over 15 amino acids.

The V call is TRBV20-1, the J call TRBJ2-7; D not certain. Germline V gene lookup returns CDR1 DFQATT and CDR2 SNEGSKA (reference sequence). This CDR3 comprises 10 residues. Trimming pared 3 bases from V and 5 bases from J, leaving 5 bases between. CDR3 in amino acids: CSARGHEQYF. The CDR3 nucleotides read TGCAGTGCTAGGGGCCACGAGCAGTACTTC.

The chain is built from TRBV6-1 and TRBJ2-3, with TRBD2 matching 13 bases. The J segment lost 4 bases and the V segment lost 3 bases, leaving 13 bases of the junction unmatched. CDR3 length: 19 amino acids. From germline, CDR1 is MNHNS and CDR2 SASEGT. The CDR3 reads CASSDWVVGLAGVADTQYF. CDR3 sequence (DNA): TGTGCCAGCAGTGATTGGGTGGTTGGACTAGCGGGAGTAGCAGATACGCAGTATTTT.

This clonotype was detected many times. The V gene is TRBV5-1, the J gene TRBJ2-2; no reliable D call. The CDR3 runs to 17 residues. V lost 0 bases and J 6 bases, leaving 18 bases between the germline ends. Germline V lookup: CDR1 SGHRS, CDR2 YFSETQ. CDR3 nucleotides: TGCGCCAGCAGCTTGGGGGCCGGCTATCCCCTACCCGGGGAGCTGTTTTTT. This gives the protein CASSLGAGYPLPGELFF. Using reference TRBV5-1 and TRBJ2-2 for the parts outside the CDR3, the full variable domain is KAGVTQTPRYLIKTRGQQVTLSCSPISGHRSVSWYQQTPGQGLQFLFEYFSETQRNKGNFPGRFSGRQFSNSRSEMNVSTLELGDSALYLCASSLGAGYPLPGELFFGEGSRLTVL.

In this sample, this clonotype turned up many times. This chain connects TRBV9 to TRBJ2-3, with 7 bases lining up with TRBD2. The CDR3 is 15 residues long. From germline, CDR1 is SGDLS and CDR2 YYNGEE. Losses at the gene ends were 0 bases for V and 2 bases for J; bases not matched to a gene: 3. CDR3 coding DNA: TGTGCCAGCAGCGTAGCTAGCGGCTACACAGATACGCAGTATTTT. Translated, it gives CASSVASGYTDTQYF.

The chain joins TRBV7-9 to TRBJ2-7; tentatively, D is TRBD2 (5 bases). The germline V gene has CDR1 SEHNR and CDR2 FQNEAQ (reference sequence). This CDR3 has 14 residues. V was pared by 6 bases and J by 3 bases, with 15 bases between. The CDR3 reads CASSHLGGGYEQYF. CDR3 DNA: TGTGCCAGCAGTCACCTGGGTGGAGGCTACGAGCAGTACTTC.

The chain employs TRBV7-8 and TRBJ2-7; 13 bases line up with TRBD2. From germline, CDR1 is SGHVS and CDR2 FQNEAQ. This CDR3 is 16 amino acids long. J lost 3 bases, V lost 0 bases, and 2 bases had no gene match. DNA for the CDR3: TGTGCCAGCAGCTTAGCGACTAGCGGGAGGAACTACGAGCAGTACTTC. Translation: CASSLATSGRNYEQYF.

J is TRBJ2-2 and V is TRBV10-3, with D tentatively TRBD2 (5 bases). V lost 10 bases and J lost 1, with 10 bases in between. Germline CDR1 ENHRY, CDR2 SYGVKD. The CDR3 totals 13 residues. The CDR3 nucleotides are TGTGCCAATAGCGAAGAGAACACCGGGGAGCTGTTTTTT. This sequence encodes CANSEENTGELFF.

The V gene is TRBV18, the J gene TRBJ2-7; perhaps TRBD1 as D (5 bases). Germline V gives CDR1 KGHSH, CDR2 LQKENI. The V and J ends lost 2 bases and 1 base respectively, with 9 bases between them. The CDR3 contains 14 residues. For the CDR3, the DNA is TGTGCCAGCTCACCATATTCAGGGTCCTACGAGCAGTACTTC. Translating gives CASSPYSGSYEQYF.

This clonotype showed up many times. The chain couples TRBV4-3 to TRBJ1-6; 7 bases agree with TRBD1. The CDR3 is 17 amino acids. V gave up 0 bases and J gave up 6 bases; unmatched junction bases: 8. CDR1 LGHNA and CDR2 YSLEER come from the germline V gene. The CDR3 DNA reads TGCGCCAGCAGCCAAGATTGGTCAGGGGGTAGTAATTCACCCCTCCACTTT. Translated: CASSQDWSGGSNSPLHF.

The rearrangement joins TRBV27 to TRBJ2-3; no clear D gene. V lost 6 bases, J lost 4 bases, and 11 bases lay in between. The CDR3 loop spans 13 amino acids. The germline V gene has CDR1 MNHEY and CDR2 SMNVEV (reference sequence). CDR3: CASSYPAADTQYF. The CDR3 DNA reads TGTGCCAGCAGCTACCCGGCGGCAGATACGCAGTATTTT.

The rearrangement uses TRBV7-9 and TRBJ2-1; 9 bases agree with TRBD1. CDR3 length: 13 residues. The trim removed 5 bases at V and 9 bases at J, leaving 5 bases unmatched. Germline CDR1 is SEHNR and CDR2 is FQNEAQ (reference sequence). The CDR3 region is CASSPTGGSEQFF. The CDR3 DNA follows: TGTGCCAGCAGCCCTACAGGGGGCAGTGAGCAGTTCTTC.

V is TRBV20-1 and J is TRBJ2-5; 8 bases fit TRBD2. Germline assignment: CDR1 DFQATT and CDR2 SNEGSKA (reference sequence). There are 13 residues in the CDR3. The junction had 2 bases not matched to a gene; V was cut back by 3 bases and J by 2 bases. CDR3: CSARTGGQETQYF. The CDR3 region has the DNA TGCAGTGCTAGGACGGGGGGGCAAGAGACCCAGTACTTC.

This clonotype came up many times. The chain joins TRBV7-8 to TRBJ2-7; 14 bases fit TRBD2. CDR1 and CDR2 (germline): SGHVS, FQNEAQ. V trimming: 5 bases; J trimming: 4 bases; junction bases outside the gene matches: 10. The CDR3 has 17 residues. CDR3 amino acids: CASSQGTSGSKWYEQYF. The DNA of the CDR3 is TGTGCCAGCAGCCAAGGGACTAGCGGGAGTAAGTGGTACGAGCAGTACTTC.

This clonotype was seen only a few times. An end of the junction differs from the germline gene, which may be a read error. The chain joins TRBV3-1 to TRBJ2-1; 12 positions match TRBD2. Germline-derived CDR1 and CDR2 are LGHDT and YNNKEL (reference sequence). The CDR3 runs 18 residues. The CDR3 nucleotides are TGTGCCTGCAGCCAACTAGCGGGAGGATTTTGGATCTACAATGAGCAGTTCTTC. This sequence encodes CACSQLAGGFWIYNEQFF.